This T cell receptor (beta chain) was captured by sequencing in a study of spatial heterogeneity in lung cancer. Background on the study: The donors comprised approximately 72 untreated early-stage non-small cell lung cancer patients. Available follow-up PBMC samples, collected a median of roughly two years post-resection, were sequenced. Within raw reads, each unique TCR and UMI combination appeared on average more than ten times. Findings of the study overall: Compared with follow-up, resection was when ubiquitous expanded tumor TCRs appeared in blood more.

The sample's time point: blood at routine non-recurrence follow-up after resection. Unsorted tumor, nontumor lung tissue or cryopreserved PBMC supplied the whole RNA. TCRdb re-derived calls from the 5' RACE reads in MiXCR, one entry per CDR3 protein. This table has about 120,000 distinct CDR3 sequences, 12% appearing once. This clonotype was picked up many times. The antigen remains undetermined. J gave up 6 bases and V 4 bases, and 5 bases lay outside the gene matches. The CDR3 sequence is 14 residues long. CDR1 and CDR2 from the germline V gene are SGHRS and YFSETQ. J is TRBJ1-2 and V is TRBV5-1; 11 bases agree with TRBD1. This receptor was identified in a male donor with early-stage non-small cell lung cancer. The input for sequencing was PBMCs, taken at follow-up. CDR3 nucleotides: TGCGCCAGCAGCCGGGGACAGGGGGAGGATGGCTACACCTTC. Protein: CASSRGQGEDGYTF.